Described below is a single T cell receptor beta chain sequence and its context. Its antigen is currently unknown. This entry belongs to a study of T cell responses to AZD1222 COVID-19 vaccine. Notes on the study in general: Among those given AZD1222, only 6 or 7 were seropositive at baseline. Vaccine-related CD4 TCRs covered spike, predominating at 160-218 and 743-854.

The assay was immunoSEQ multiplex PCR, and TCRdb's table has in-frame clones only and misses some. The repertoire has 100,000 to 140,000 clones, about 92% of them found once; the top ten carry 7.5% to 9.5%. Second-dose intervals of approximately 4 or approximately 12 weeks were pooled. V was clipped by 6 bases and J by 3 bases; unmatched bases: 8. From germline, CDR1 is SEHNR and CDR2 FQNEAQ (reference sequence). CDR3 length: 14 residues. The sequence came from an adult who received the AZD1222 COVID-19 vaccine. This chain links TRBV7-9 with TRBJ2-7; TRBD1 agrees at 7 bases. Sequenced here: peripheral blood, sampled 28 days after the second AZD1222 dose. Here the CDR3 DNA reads TGTGCCAGCAGTCTGGGGACAGCGATCTACGAGCAGTACTTC. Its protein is CASSLGTAIYEQYF.